The 13 T cell receptor beta chains in this list originate from one sample, sequenced in a study of cytomegalovirus exposure and HLA in healthy donors (dated by TCRdb to the late 2010s). The library was made by the immunoSEQ multiplex PCR assay. For the multiplex PCR, a mixture combining 60 forward primers for TCR Vbeta segments and 13 reverse primers for TCR Jbeta segments was used. The table comes from immuneACCESS by way of TCRdb, which keeps in-frame sequences with V and J called. Part of the clones is missing from these tables; in studies checked, under half for an unresolved V gene and the rest for unknown reasons. The sample records approximately 170,000 clones, around 80% of which are singletons. The ten largest clonotypes hold about 0.82% of the sample. What was sequenced was PBMCs. These TCRs come from a woman aged 18-29 years in good health and CMV-seronegative.

This chain connects TRBV27 to TRBJ1-2; D is possibly TRBD1 (6 bases). Looked up from germline, CDR1 is MNHEY and CDR2 is SMNVEV (reference sequence). Trimming took 5 bases from V and 4 from J, leaving 14 bases between them. This CDR3 contains 14 residues. CDR3 amino acids: CASSANGQTYGYTF. The CDR3 coding sequence is TGTGCCAGCAGTGCCAATGGACAGACCTATGGCTACACCTTC.

The chain recombines TRBV30 with TRBJ1-3; the match to TRBD1 covers 9 bases. There are 13 residues in the CDR3. V lost 3 bases and J lost 5; bases outside the gene matches: 2. Per the germline V gene, CDR1 is GTSNPN and CDR2 is SVGIG (reference sequence). CDR3 sequence reads: CAWRGQGRNTIYF. The CDR3 coding sequence is TGTGCCTGGAGGGGACAGGGAAGAAACACCATATATTTT. Looking up the rest from reference TRBV30 and TRBJ1-3 gives the full variable domain: SQTIHQWPATLVQPVGSPLSLECTVEGTSNPNLYWYRQAAGRGLQLLFYSVGIGQISSEVPQNLSASRPQDRQFILSSKKLLLSDSGFYLCAWRGQGRNTIYFGEGSWLTVV.

The rearrangement joins TRBV13 to TRBJ2-1; D is perhaps TRBD2 (5 bases). With 1 base removed from V and 8 bases from J, the gap between germline ends came to 6 bases. Germline loops: CDR1 PRHDT, CDR2 FYEKMQ (reference sequence). CDR3 size: 12 residues. DNA for the CDR3: TGTGCCAGCAGCTTAGAGGGAGATGAGCAGTTCTTC. Its protein product is CASSLEGDEQFF.

This chain joins TRBV11-2 and TRBJ1-3, with 7 bases aligning to TRBD1. CDR1 is SGHAT, CDR2 FQNNGV, per germline. The V gene end was trimmed by 11 bases and the J gene end by 0 bases; junction bases not matched to a gene: 10. The CDR3 is 15 residues long. CDR3 protein: CACTQGVTSGNTIYF. The CDR3 DNA follows: TGTGCCTGTACCCAGGGGGTAACCTCTGGAAACACCATATATTTT.

The table lists this clone with a few counts. The rearrangement joins TRBV28 to TRBJ1-5; D is unclear. The length of the CDR3 is 15 residues. From germline, CDR1 is MDHEN and CDR2 SYDVKM. V was trimmed by 7 bases and J by 2 bases, leaving 15 bases between them. CDR3 nucleotide sequence: TGTGCCAGCACCTCCAGACCCGGGGGCAATCAGCCCCAGCATTTT. Protein sequence: CASTSRPGGNQPQHF.

The V and J genes are TRBV4-3 and TRBJ2-3, with 8 positions matching TRBD2. This CDR3 contains 16 residues. Germline values: CDR1 LGHNA, CDR2 YSLEER. J lost 0 bases, V lost 3 bases, and 5 bases had no gene match. DNA of the CDR3: TGCGCCAGCAGCCACAGAAGCGGGAGTAGCACAGATACGCAGTATTTT. Translation: CASSHRSGSSTDTQYF.

This clone was observed a handful of times. The V and J genes are TRBV7-9 and TRBJ2-7; TRBD2 agrees at 13 bases. V lost 4 bases and J lost 2; bases outside the gene matches: 2. Germline V gene sequence: CDR1 SEHNR, CDR2 FQNEAQ (reference sequence). The CDR3 length is 15 residues. The CDR3 loop is CASSWGTSGTYEQYF. CDR3 bases: TGTGCCAGCAGCTGGGGGACTAGCGGGACCTACGAGCAGTACTTC.

The J gene is TRBJ1-1, the V gene TRBV7-2; D unclear. Trimming took off 7 bases at V and 3 bases at J, with 24 bases between the two ends. CDR3 length: 17 residues. Germline V CDR1 and CDR2: SGHTA, FQGNSA. CDR3 sequence reads: CASTSLGTAVFDTEAFF. The CDR3 coding sequence is TGTGCCAGCACCTCCCTCGGAACAGCCGTATTCGACACTGAAGCTTTCTTT.

V usage is TRBV19 and J usage is TRBJ2-5; a weak D match, TRBD1 (6 bases). V shed 1 base and J shed 5 bases, with 14 bases lying between them. The CDR3 has 15 residues. In germline, CDR1 is LNHDA, CDR2 SQIVND (reference sequence). The chain's CDR3 is CASSIGSGVKETQYF. The CDR3 coding sequence is TGTGCCAGTAGTATAGGCTCAGGGGTCAAGGAGACCCAGTACTTC.

Only a few counts were recorded for this clone. V gene TRBV6-5 combines with J gene TRBJ2-1; D unclear. The CDR3 extends over 12 amino acids. V lost 2 bases to trimming and J lost 7 bases, with 6 bases between them. Germline V lookup: CDR1 MNHEY, CDR2 SVGAGI. The DNA of the CDR3 is TGTGCCAGCAGTTACGGCAGTAATGAGCAGTTCTTC. It specifies CASSYGSNEQFF.

This clone was found once. The chain links TRBV5-4 to TRBJ2-1; TRBD2 aligns across 12 bases. This CDR3 has 17 residues. The V segment lost 4 bases and the J segment 9 bases; nucleotides outside the gene matches: 14. CDR1 and CDR2 (germline): SGHNT, YYREEE (reference sequence). CDR3 in amino acids: CASSTMSASGRAGEQFF. CDR3 DNA: TGTGCCAGCAGCACAATGTCGGCTAGCGGGAGGGCCGGTGAGCAGTTCTTC.

This clone occurred once. The rearrangement uses TRBV19 and TRBJ1-6; D unresolved. CDR3 length equals 14 residues. From germline, CDR1 is LNHDA and CDR2 SQIVND (reference sequence). V lost 5 bases and J 13 bases, leaving 18 bases between the germline ends. This CDR3 is CASSSPTSSSPLHF. The DNA of the CDR3 is TGTGCCAGTAGTTCCCCCACCTCCAGTTCGCCCCTCCACTTT.

The rearrangement uses TRBV28 and TRBJ1-1, with a possible D match to TRBD1 (5 bases). V lost 7 bases to trimming and J lost 6 bases, with 12 bases between them. Germline V lookup: CDR1 MDHEN, CDR2 SYDVKM. The length of the CDR3 is 12 residues. DNA for the CDR3: TGTGCCAGCAAGGGGTCAAATTCTGAAGCTTTCTTT. The encoded protein is CASKGSNSEAFF.